This entry features one TCR beta chain sequence. The antigen is undetermined. The assay, immunoSEQ v3.0, was run at survey level. Assay: immunoSEQ multiplex PCR; the TCRdb copy retains only in-frame clones and omits some. Seen here are some 22,000 clones, 85% to 90% observed once, and the top ten hold roughly 3.4%. This CDR3 is 13 amino acids long. The ends were cut back, 6 bases at V and 5 bases at J, with 13 bases in the middle. The germline CDR1 and CDR2 sequences are SEHNR and FQNEAQ (reference sequence). The entry originates in a study of long-term antiretroviral therapy in people with HIV. Study observations and caveats: Controls showed broader CDR3 length ranges than did the HIV repertoires. Once patients were on ART, diversity went higher but still fell short of transplant donor controls.

V and J are TRBV7-9 and TRBJ1-1; D remains ambiguous. This receptor was taken from a man aged 55 to 70 with HIV. The sample in question was unsorted PBMCs, obtained 2.3 years after starting antiretroviral therapy. The CDR3 sequence: CASSSEAGTEAFF. The CDR3 coding sequence is TGTGCCAGCAGTTCCGAGGCGGGGACTGAAGCTTTCTTT. Filled out from reference TRBV7-9 and TRBJ1-1, the complete variable domain reads DTGVSQNPRHKITKRGQNVTFRCDPISEHNRLYWYRQTLGQGPEFLTYFQNEAQLEKSRLLSDRFSAERPKGSFSTLEIQRTEQGDSAMYLCASSSEAGTEAFFGQGTRLTVV.